One and the same sample provided the 30 T cell receptor beta chains below, sequenced in a study of blood T cell repertoires in COVID-19. The assay was immunoSEQ multiplex PCR, and TCRdb's table has in-frame clones only and misses some. The table includes about 90,000 clones, around 89% detected once. Sequenced input: peripheral blood. Receptor source: a man between 60 and 75 years old with acute or convalescent COVID-19.

The V gene is TRBV6-5, the J gene TRBJ1-1, with D maybe TRBD1 (5 bases). Trimming shortened V by 5 bases and J by 1 base, and 14 bases separated the two germline ends. Germline loops: CDR1 MNHEY, CDR2 SVGAGI. This CDR3 spans 15 amino acids. CDR3 DNA: TGTGCCAGCAGTCCGGAGGGGAACAGGAACACTGAAGCTTTCTTT. This gives the protein CASSPEGNRNTEAFF.

V gene TRBV6-5 combines with J gene TRBJ1-3; 9 nucleotides match TRBD1. CDR1 MNHEY and CDR2 SVGAGI come from the germline V gene. V shed 6 bases and J 3 bases; nucleotides not matched to a gene: 6. The CDR3 covers 15 residues. In nucleotides, the CDR3 is TGTGCCAGCAGCCGGACAGGGGTTTTTGGAAACACCATATATTTT. It codes for CASSRTGVFGNTIYF.

The chain joins TRBV4-1 to TRBJ2-1, with TRBD1 as a possible D gene (6 bases). Trimming removed 0 bases from V and 8 bases from J, with 11 bases in between. CDR1 and CDR2 from the germline V gene are MGHRA and YSYEKL. The CDR3 is 14 residues long. The CDR3 loop reads CASSQEYREYEQFF. The CDR3 region has the DNA TGCGCCAGCAGCCAAGAGTACAGGGAGTATGAGCAGTTCTTC.

The genes are TRBV27 and TRBJ2-5, with D possibly being TRBD2 (5 bases). The CDR3 has 13 amino acids. Germline assignment: CDR1 MNHEY and CDR2 SMNVEV (reference sequence). Between the trimmed V and J ends, which lost 8 bases and 4 bases, there was a span of 14 bases. As DNA, the CDR3 is TGTGCCAGCGGGAGAGGATTCGGAGAGACCCAGTACTTC. Its translation is CASGRGFGETQYF.

The chain joins TRBV21-1 to TRBJ1-4; the D call in the table, TRBD1, was not verified against the DNA. TRBV21-1 is noted as a pseudogene. The CDR3 extends over 15 amino acids. In DNA form, the CDR3 reads TGTGCCAGCAGCTCTCCGGGACAGGTGGATGAAAAACTGTTTTTT. It is translated as CASSSPGQVDEKLFF.

The chain recombines TRBV7-3 with TRBJ2-1; TRBD1 agrees at 10 bases. This CDR3 is 14 amino acids long. Germline V gene sequence: CDR1 SGHTA, CDR2 FQGTGA. V gave up 1 base and J gave up 9 bases; unmatched junction bases: 3. The CDR3 sequence: CASSLRDRGGEQFF. The CDR3 coding sequence is TGTGCCAGCAGCTTAAGGGACAGGGGTGGTGAGCAGTTCTTC.

The CDR3 here is CSARLAGGPETQYF. The DNA for the CDR3 is TGCAGCGCCAGACTAGCGGGAGGGCCGGAGACCCAGTACTTC. The chain combines TRBV29-1 with TRBJ2-5; 14 positions agree with TRBD2. The V segment lost 7 bases and the J segment 5 bases; nucleotides outside the gene matches: 6. CDR3 length equals 14 residues. Germline assignment: CDR1 SQVTM and CDR2 ANQGSEA.

The J gene is TRBJ2-7, the V gene TRBV19, with 12 bases aligning to TRBD1. Germline trimming cut 5 bases from V and 2 bases from J; bases unmatched to any gene: 7. The CDR3 runs 16 residues. Germline loops: CDR1 LNHDA, CDR2 SQIVND (reference sequence). The CDR3: CASSSPGTGGTYEQYF. DNA of the CDR3: TGTGCCAGTAGTTCTCCCGGGACAGGGGGCACCTACGAGCAGTACTTC.

V gene TRBV5-6 combines with J gene TRBJ2-2; 8 bases map to TRBD1. With V trimmed by 0 bases and J by 4 bases, 5 bases remained unmatched. The CDR3 runs to 16 residues. Germline assignment: CDR1 SGHDT and CDR2 YYEEEE. The CDR3 region has the DNA TGTGCCAGCAGCTTGGACCAGGGGGCGGTCACCGGGGAGCTGTTTTTT. Translating gives CASSLDQGAVTGELFF.

This clone appeared once. This sequence joins TRBV5-1 and TRBJ2-3; no definite D call. CDR1 and CDR2 from the germline V gene are SGHRS and YFSETQ. Trimming shortened V by 0 bases and J by 6 bases, and 8 bases separated the two germline ends. CDR3 length equals 13 residues. Here the CDR3 reads CASSLEVGDTQYF. The CDR3 coding sequence is TGCGCCAGCAGCTTGGAAGTCGGGGATACGCAGTATTTT.

The rearrangement uses TRBV7-8 and TRBJ1-6, with D perhaps matching TRBD1 (6 bases). The V gene's germline CDR1 is SGHVS and CDR2 FQNEAQ. CDR3 length: 15 residues. Trimming removed 0 bases from V and 9 bases from J, with 12 bases in between. The CDR3 DNA follows: TGTGCCAGCAGCTTAGCGCAACAGGGAAGTTCACCCCTCCACTTT. Translating gives CASSLAQQGSSPLHF.

This chain joins TRBV5-1 and TRBJ1-2; possible D gene TRBD1, 6 bases. Trimming removed 4 bases at V and 4 bases at J, with 14 bases between. Per germline, CDR1 SGHRS and CDR2 YFSETQ. CDR3 length: 14 amino acids. DNA for the CDR3: TGCGCCAGCAGCCCCTCAGGGGTGGCCTATGGCTACACCTTC. This gives the protein CASSPSGVAYGYTF.

The chain is built from TRBV29-1 and TRBJ2-2, with 8 bases aligning to TRBD1. Per the germline V gene, CDR1 is SQVTM and CDR2 is ANQGSEA. Germline trimming cut 6 bases from V and 4 bases from J; bases unmatched to any gene: 7. The CDR3 has 14 residues. The CDR3 coding sequence is TGCAGCGTCTATAGGACAGGGAGCACCGGGGAGCTGTTTTTT. Its protein is CSVYRTGSTGELFF.

The genes are TRBV7-8 and TRBJ2-5; 9 bases align to TRBD1. This CDR3 contains 15 residues. CDR1 and CDR2 from the germline V gene are SGHVS and FQNEAQ. J gave up 5 bases and V 4 bases, and 8 bases lay outside the gene matches. The CDR3 protein is CASSSRDRVSETQYF. CDR3 nucleotide sequence: TGTGCCAGCAGCTCCCGGGACAGGGTTAGTGAGACCCAGTACTTC.

The V gene is TRBV27, the J gene TRBJ1-2; D is unresolved. This CDR3 contains 12 residues. Trimming cost V 6 bases and J 3 bases, with 8 bases left between them. CDR1 and CDR2 from the germline V gene are MNHEY and SMNVEV (reference sequence). CDR3 residues: CASRKEDYGYTF. CDR3 DNA: TGTGCCAGCAGAAAGGAGGACTATGGCTACACCTTC.

The rearrangement joins TRBV10-2 to TRBJ2-1; 9 nucleotides match TRBD2. The CDR3 spans 14 residues. Trimming removed 6 bases from V and 5 bases from J; junction bases left unmatched: 5. Germline V gives CDR1 WSHSY, CDR2 SAAADI. In DNA form, the CDR3 reads TGCGCCAGCAGAGATAGCGGGAGACACAATGAGCAGTTCTTC. It codes for CASRDSGRHNEQFF.

This chain uses TRBV13 with TRBJ1-4; 7 bases agree with TRBD1. This CDR3 is built from 17 residues. Germline V gene lookup returns CDR1 PRHDT and CDR2 FYEKMQ (reference sequence). V gave up 1 base and J gave up 4 bases; unmatched junction bases: 9. CDR3 nucleotides: TGTGCCAGCAGCTTAGAGGGACAGAGACGCATTAATGAAAAACTGTTTTTT. Its protein product is CASSLEGQRRINEKLFF.

V gene TRBV10-2 combines with J gene TRBJ2-3; 13 nucleotides agree with TRBD2. With 5 bases clipped from V and 4 bases from J, the junction kept 3 bases outside the gene matches. Germline assignment: CDR1 WSHSY and CDR2 SAAADI. The CDR3 sequence is 15 residues long. CDR3 loop: CASSITSGRADTQYF. CDR3 nucleotide sequence: TGCGCCAGCAGTATTACTAGCGGGAGGGCAGATACGCAGTATTTT.

The chain is built from TRBV5-1 and TRBJ2-5; 9 nucleotides agree with TRBD2. The V segment lost 4 bases and the J segment 2 bases; nucleotides outside the gene matches: 9. Germline V gene sequence: CDR1 SGHRS, CDR2 YFSETQ. The CDR3 consists of 16 residues. The CDR3 nucleotides read TGCGCCAGCAGCGCGGTCGTTAGCGGGGGTCAAGAGACCCAGTACTTC. The encoded protein is CASSAVVSGGQETQYF.

The chain carries TRBV6-4 and TRBJ1-6; D is perhaps TRBD1 (6 bases). The V end was cut by 3 bases, the J end by 2 bases, with 8 bases between. There are 15 residues in the CDR3. The germline V gene has CDR1 MRHNA and CDR2 SNTAGT. In nucleotides, the CDR3 is TGTGCCAGCAGTGAACAGGGAACCTATAATTCACCCCTCCACTTT. Its protein product is CASSEQGTYNSPLHF.

The V and J genes are TRBV27 and TRBJ1-2; D ambiguous. Trimming took 11 bases from V and 5 from J, leaving 12 bases between them. Germline V gene sequence: CDR1 MNHEY, CDR2 SMNVEV (reference sequence). The CDR3 totals 11 residues. CDR3 loop: CAVGSGYGYTF. The CDR3 nucleotides are TGTGCCGTTGGGAGCGGGTATGGCTACACCTTC.

The V and J genes are TRBV5-1 and TRBJ2-7, with D perhaps TRBD2 (6 bases). The ends were cut back, 3 bases at V and 1 base at J, with 14 bases in the middle. This CDR3 comprises 15 residues. Germline assignment: CDR1 SGHRS and CDR2 YFSETQ. CDR3 loop: CASSSVFGGSYEQYF. CDR3 coding DNA: TGCGCCAGCAGCTCGGTTTTCGGGGGATCCTACGAGCAGTACTTC.

The chain couples TRBV6-5 to TRBJ1-1, with 9 bases aligning to TRBD1. The CDR3 runs 15 residues. The ends lost 8 bases at V and 5 bases at J; junction bases unmatched: 12. CDR1 and CDR2 from the germline V gene are MNHEY and SVGAGI. CDR3 sequence reads: CASRTTGGGWTEAFF. The CDR3 DNA reads as TGTGCCAGCCGAACGACAGGGGGAGGGTGGACTGAAGCTTTCTTT.

The V and J genes are TRBV12-1 and TRBJ1-1. TRBV12-1 is a pseudogene locus. This CDR3 is built from 15 residues. CDR3 residues: CASNPRNQQNTEAFF. DNA for the CDR3: TGTGCCAGCAACCCTAGAAATCAGCAAAACACTGAAGCTTTCTTT.

The V call is TRBV3-1 (or the pseudogene TRBV3-2), the J call TRBJ2-5; the D gene is possibly TRBD2 (6 bases). This CDR3 spans 14 amino acids. V lost 6 bases to trimming and J lost 4 bases, with 15 bases between them. The V gene's germline CDR1 is LGHDT and CDR2 YNNKEL (reference sequence). The CDR3: CASRARGGGETQYF. The CDR3, as DNA: TGTGCCAGCAGGGCGAGGGGAGGTGGAGAGACCCAGTACTTC.

The chain is built from TRBV11-3 and TRBJ2-5; 11 positions match TRBD1. Germline lookup yields CDR1 SGHNT and CDR2 YENEEA. This CDR3 is built from 15 residues. V gave up 5 bases and J gave up 5 bases; unmatched junction bases: 7. CDR3 in amino acids: CASSISGTGGETQYF. The CDR3, as DNA: TGTGCCAGCAGCATTTCCGGGACAGGGGGGGAGACCCAGTACTTC.

This clone was detected a few times. The rearrangement uses TRBV5-8 and TRBJ2-1, with D possibly being TRBD2 (6 bases). The CDR3 length is 14 residues. Germline V gene lookup returns CDR1 SGHTS and CDR2 YDEGEE. V was pared by 0 bases and J by 9 bases, with 13 bases between. The CDR3 coding sequence is TGTGCCAGCAGCTTGGGCCGGGGGATGGGTGAGCAGTTCTTC. Protein product: CASSLGRGMGEQFF.

V usage is TRBV29-1 and J usage is TRBJ1-1; tentatively, D is TRBD1 (6 bases). Germline loops: CDR1 SQVTM, CDR2 ANQGSEA. Trimming pared 3 bases from V and 7 bases from J, leaving 12 bases between. The CDR3 contains 12 residues. The CDR3 spells CSVDLGQLEAFF. CDR3 sequence (DNA): TGCAGCGTTGATTTAGGACAGCTTGAAGCTTTCTTT.

CDR3 sequence: CASSGGTGGYTDTQYF. CDR3 DNA sequence: TGCGCCAGCAGCGGTGGGACAGGGGGCTACACAGATACGCAGTATTTT. The chain has TRBV5-1 and TRBJ2-3; the match to TRBD1 covers 12 bases. This CDR3 region has 16 residues. V dropped 4 bases and J dropped 2; count of bases not matched to a gene: 5. From germline, CDR1 is SGHRS and CDR2 YFSETQ.

The chain joins TRBV28 to TRBJ2-7; D is uncertain. CDR1 is MDHEN and CDR2 is SYDVKM in the germline V gene. The CDR3 contains 13 residues. The V end was cut by 2 bases, the J end by 1 base, with 6 bases between. The CDR3 DNA reads as TGTGCCAGCAGTTTAATAACTTCCTACGAGCAGTACTTC. This sequence encodes CASSLITSYEQYF.